Below are 22 T cell receptor gamma chains sequenced from a single sample in a study of γδ T cells in repeated Plasmodium falciparum infection. Gammadelta T cells were flow-sorted from PBMC into Vgamma9/Vdelta2+ and Vdelta2-negative populations for bulk analysis. TCRdb called clones from the multiplex PCR reads again using CATT. The table lists 25,000 to 35,000 gamma-chain clones, 1.4% of them singletons, with just under 20% in the top ten. Sequencing used gamma-delta T cells from blood. The receptors shown here come from a pool of human donors (malaria-infected and uninfected, not separated).

Worth noting for this clone: A far larger clone is just one base off, so this is likely a read error. The sample has other DNA sequences that encode this CDR3 too. The chain couples TRGV9 to TRGJ1 or TRGJ2. No J gene is reported in TCRdb; it was inferred here by comparing the DNA with germline. Unmatched junction bases numbered 7, after V lost 2 bases and J lost 3 bases. The CDR3 has 14 residues. Germline V lookup: CDR1 GITISATS, CDR2 ISYDGTV (reference sequence). The CDR3 DNA follows: TGTGCCTTGTGGGAGGACTCACGTTATTATAAGAAACTCTTT. As protein: CALWEDSRYYKKLF.

This clone was observed many times. TCRdb's listed protein matches a much larger clone and diverges from this DNA's translation at residue 14, likely through a read error; the protein shown comes from the DNA. The chain joins TRGV9 to TRGJP. The CDR3 has 16 residues. CDR1 and CDR2 (germline): GITISATS, ISYDGTV (reference sequence). CDR3 in DNA: TGTGCCTTGTGGGAGGTAAAGGAGTTGGGCAAAAAAATCAGGGTATTT. Its protein product is CALWEVKELGKKIRVF.

A remark on this clone: TCRdb assigns this DNA the protein of a much larger clone, which departs from its translation at residue 2; this likely reflects a read error, and the protein shown comes from translating the DNA. The V call is TRGV3, the J call TRGJ1 or TRGJ2. The J gene comes from matching the DNA to germline here; TCRdb lacks it. Germline values: CDR1 VTNTFY, CDR2 YDVSTARD (reference sequence). CDR3 length: 11 amino acids. CDR3 DNA: TGTACCACCTGGGACAGGCCAAGGAAACTCTTT. Translating it yields CTTWDRPRKLF.

With respect to this clone: TCRdb attributes to this sequence the protein of a much larger clone, which differs from the DNA translation at residue 10; a read error is likely, and the protein displayed is translated from the DNA. The chain's CDR3 is CATWDGQYKRLF. CDR3 DNA sequence: TGTGCCACCTGGGATGGACAATATAAGAGACTCTTT. V gene assignment gives TRGV4, but the J gene was left uncalled. This CDR3 is 12 amino acids long. Germline V gives CDR1 EGSTGY, CDR2 YDSYTSSV.

This clone was counted a few times. A far larger clone is a single base away, which makes a read error likely. Other DNA sequences within the sample encode an identical CDR3. CDR3: CALWDLKNGGLF. DNA of the CDR3: TGTGCCTTGTGGGACCTGAAGAATGGGGGGCTCTTT. The J gene is uncalled and the V gene is TRGV9. The CDR3 is 12 amino acids. CDR1 is GITISATS and CDR2 is ISYDGTV in the germline V gene (reference sequence).

Only a few counts were recorded for this clone. The amino acid sequence in TCRdb belongs to a much larger clone and departs from this DNA's translation at residue 4, likely a sequencing read error; the sequence shown is translated from the DNA. The rearrangement uses TRGV9 and TRGJP. The J gene, not given by TCRdb, was assigned here from a germline match of the nucleotide sequence. Germline V gene data show CDR1 as GITISATS and CDR2 as ISYDGTV (reference sequence). CDR3 length: 17 amino acids. The CDR3 here is CALREREEELGKKIKVF. The CDR3 DNA reads TGTGCCTTGCGGGAGAGAGAAGAAGAGTTGGGCAAAAAAATCAAGGTATTT.

This clone has at least ten counts. A far larger clone is off by one base, so a read error is likely. Other DNA sequences in the sample encode the same CDR3. The chain combines TRGV9 with TRGJP. The length of the CDR3 is 16 residues. Germline assignment: CDR1 GITISATS and CDR2 ISYDGTV (reference sequence). CDR3 region: CALWEVTELGKKIKVF. The CDR3 DNA sequence: TGTGCCTTGTGGGAGGTGACAGAGTTGGGCAAAAAAATCAAGGTGTTT.

This clone was recorded many times. The TCRdb protein comes from a much larger clone and disagrees with this DNA's translation at residue 3, likely due to a read error; the protein given here is derived from the DNA. V usage is TRGV9 and J usage is TRGJ1 or TRGJ2. CDR1 and CDR2 (germline): GITISATS, ISYDGTV (reference sequence). The CDR3 is made up of 12 amino acids. The DNA for the CDR3 is TGTGCCTCGTGGGAGGGACATCAGGAGAAACTCTTT. It codes for CASWEGHQEKLF.

This clone was picked up many times. The gene calls are TRGV9 and TRGJ1 or TRGJ2. The germline gives CDR1 GITISATS, CDR2 ISYDGTV (reference sequence). The V and J ends lost 5 bases and 5 bases, in that order; junction bases with no gene match: 9. The CDR3 loop spans 13 amino acids. CDR3 nucleotides: TGTGCCTTGTGGGTAACTATTAATTATAAGAAACTCTTT. The encoded protein is CALWVTINYKKLF.

This clone occurred many times. TCRdb shows a much larger clone's protein in place of this DNA's translation, and the two differ at residue 5, likely through a read error; the protein shown is translated from the DNA. The genes are TRGV9 and TRGJ1 or TRGJ2. Since TCRdb gives no J gene, matching the DNA to germline was used here to assign it. In germline, CDR1 is GITISATS, CDR2 ISYDGTV (reference sequence). This CDR3 has 14 amino acids. CDR3: CALWVVGWAYKKLF. The CDR3 nucleotides are TGTGCCTTGTGGGTGGTGGGATGGGCCTATAAGAAACTCTTT.

This clone was observed many times. TCRdb pairs this DNA with a much larger clone's protein that differs at residue 3, likely a read error; the protein shown was translated from the DNA. CDR3 sequence: CASWEVKAKLGKKIKVF. The CDR3 DNA reads as TGTGCCTCGTGGGAGGTGAAGGCCAAGTTGGGCAAAAAAATCAAGGTATTT. This rearrangement joins TRGV9 to TRGJP. Here the J gene was assigned by germline matching of the DNA, as TCRdb has none. The CDR3 sequence is 17 residues long. CDR1 and CDR2 from the germline V gene are GITISATS and ISYDGTV (reference sequence).

The table lists this clone with a few counts. TCRdb shows a much larger clone's protein in place of this DNA's translation, and the two differ at residue 14, likely through a read error; the protein shown is translated from the DNA. The chain is built from TRGV9 and TRGJ1 or TRGJ2. The J gene, left out of TCRdb, was set here by checking the DNA against germline. The length of the CDR3 is 17 residues. Germline lookup yields CDR1 GITISATS and CDR2 ISYDGTV (reference sequence). The CDR3 DNA follows: TGTGCCTTGTGGGAGTTTCCGATGTCTGAGAATTATTATAGGAAACTCTTT. It translates to CALWEFPMSENYYRKLF.

This clone has at least ten counts. This is likely an artifact of a read error, given a far larger clone one base away. The sample carries other DNA sequences with the same CDR3. The J segment was not called; the V segment is TRGV9. Germline CDR1 reads GITISATS; CDR2 reads ISYDGTV (reference sequence). The CDR3 loop spans 15 amino acids. The CDR3 here is CALWEDRLGKKIKVF. DNA for the CDR3: TGTGCCTTGTGGGAGGATCGGTTGGGCAAAAAAATCAAAGTATTT.

There are a few counts of this clone. The protein TCRdb lists belongs to a much larger clone and differs from this DNA's translation at residue 6, which points to a read error; the protein shown is made from the DNA. This rearrangement joins TRGV5 to TRGJ1 or TRGJ2. Germline trimming cut 2 bases from V and 7 bases from J; bases unmatched to any gene: 5. This CDR3 contains 12 residues. The germline V gene has CDR1 VINAFY and CDR2 YDVSNSKD. CDR3 loop: CATWDTVYKKLF. The CDR3 nucleotides read TGTGCCACCTGGGACACCGTCTATAAGAAACTCTTT.

Ten or more counts support this clone. A far larger clone is a single base away, which makes a read error likely. The V and J genes are TRGV9 and TRGJP. Germline V gene sequence: CDR1 GITISATS, CDR2 ISYDGTV (reference sequence). The CDR3 is 19 amino acids. CDR3 amino acids: CALWEAISSSQLGKKTKVF. DNA for the CDR3: TGTGCCTTGTGGGAGGCCATCTCTTCCTCGCAGTTGGGCAAAAAAACCAAGGTATTT.

Regarding this clone: The TCRdb protein comes from a much larger clone and disagrees with this DNA's translation at residue 4, likely due to a read error; the protein given here is derived from the DNA. V usage is TRGV9 and J usage is TRGJP. Here the J gene was assigned by germline matching of the DNA, as TCRdb has none. The V gene's germline CDR1 is GITISATS and CDR2 ISYDGTV (reference sequence). V dropped 9 bases and J dropped 2; count of bases not matched to a gene: 13. The CDR3 has 18 residues. CDR3 sequence: CALGQVSRQELGKKIKVF. CDR3 bases: TGTGCCTTGGGGCAGGTGAGCCGGCAAGAGTTGGGCAAAAAAATCAAGGTATTT.

This clone was found many times. A far larger clone is off by one base, so a read error is likely. At the DNA level, this CDR3 is encoded by other sequences in the same sample as well. The V gene call is TRGV9, and the J gene call is absent. The CDR3 runs to 11 residues. Germline V gives CDR1 GITISATS, CDR2 ISYDGTV (reference sequence). CDR3 bases: TGTGCCTTGTGGGAGGTGCAGGGGAAGCTCTTT. It yields the protein CALWEVQGKLF.

Comment on this clone: The protein held in TCRdb is that of a much larger clone and does not match this DNA's translation at residue 5, likely because of a read error; the protein shown is translated from the DNA. This sequence joins TRGV9 and TRGJ1 or TRGJ2. TCRdb does not report a J gene; here it was assigned by matching the DNA to germline references. V trimming: 8 bases; J trimming: 8 bases; junction bases outside the gene matches: 3. The CDR3 is 9 residues long. Germline assignment: CDR1 GITISATS and CDR2 ISYDGTV (reference sequence). In DNA, the CDR3 is TGTGCCTTGTCCCATAAGAAACTCTTT. Amino acids: CALSHKKLF.

This clone appeared a few times. The protein in TCRdb stems from a much larger clone and differs at residue 8 from this DNA's translation, likely a read error; here the protein is translated from the DNA. CDR3 in amino acids: CALWEAQPPRLGKKIKVF. In nucleotides, the CDR3 is TGTGCCTTGTGGGAGGCCCAACCACCCCGGTTGGGCAAAAAAATCAAGGTATTT. The chain joins TRGV9 to TRGJP. Because TCRdb records no J gene, it was assigned here through a match of the DNA to germline. The CDR3 spans 18 residues. The V gene's germline CDR1 is GITISATS and CDR2 ISYDGTV (reference sequence). V shed 2 bases and J 9 bases; nucleotides not matched to a gene: 13.

This clone was picked up a small number of times. TCRdb pairs this DNA with a much larger clone's protein that differs at residue 5, likely a read error; the protein shown was translated from the DNA. The same CDR3 can be traced to other DNA sequences in this sample. The V gene is TRGV9, but the J gene lacks a call. CDR3 length equals 18 residues. CDR1 GITISATS and CDR2 ISYDGTV come from the germline V gene (reference sequence). CDR3 nucleotides: TGTGCCTTGTGGCGGGTGAGCCGGCAAGAGTTGGGCAAAAAAATCAAGGTGTTT. Encoded protein: CALWRVSRQELGKKIKVF.

This clone was seen a handful of times. A read error is the likely source, as a far larger clone sits one nucleotide away. The CDR3 loop is CALWGQLGKKIKVF. In nucleotides, the CDR3 is TGTGCCCTGTGGGGGCAGTTGGGCAAAAAAATCAAGGTATTT. V is TRGV9 and J is TRGJP. No J gene is reported in TCRdb; it was inferred here by comparing the DNA with germline. Germline lookup yields CDR1 GITISATS and CDR2 ISYDGTV (reference sequence). This CDR3 region has 14 residues.

This clone was seen more than once but under ten times. The amino acid sequence in TCRdb belongs to a much larger clone and departs from this DNA's translation at residue 7, likely a sequencing read error; the sequence shown is translated from the DNA. CDR3 nucleotide sequence: TGTGCCTTGTGGGAGGTTATACTTCAAGAGTTGGGCAAAAAAATCAAGGTATTT. Translated: CALWEVILQELGKKIKVF. The chain links TRGV9 to TRGJP. TCRdb gives no J gene; it was assigned here by matching the DNA to germline. Germline values: CDR1 GITISATS, CDR2 ISYDGTV (reference sequence). Trimming took 1 base from V and 4 from J; bases not matched to a gene: 7. This CDR3 spans 18 amino acids.